This T cell receptor (beta chain) stems from a study of regulatory T cells in long-lasting Graves disease. Findings and caveats of the study: TRBV28, TRBJ1-2 and TRBJ2-5 emerged as the favored segments in persistent disease.

The CDR3 is made up of 13 amino acids. The ends were cut back, 6 bases at V and 7 bases at J, with 15 bases in the middle. Germline V CDR1 and CDR2: SNHLY, FYNNEI. This clonotype came up many times. Its specificity is unknown. Assembly of TCR beta libraries relied on iRepertoire HTBI primers together with Arm-PCR of CDR3 regions. TCRdb reanalysed the multiplex PCR reads using MiXCR and keeps one entry per CDR3 protein. The table records 360,000 or so distinct CDR3 sequences, approximately 10% of them present only once. Time point given: newly diagnosed GD, antithyroid drugs for less than 3 months. Construction of the TCR library relied on RNA isolated from PBMCs. This sample was shared with a second study, whose subject was T cells in Graves' hyperthyroidism and ophthalmopathy.

The source is a young woman with Graves disease. Here the sequenced sample was peripheral blood mononuclear cells (PBMCs), taken at new diagnosis, from a patient treated with antithyroid drugs. The chain recombines TRBV2 with TRBJ1-2; tentative D call: TRBD1 (6 bases). As DNA, the CDR3 is TGTGCCAGCAGGGCCGCTTCGGGGGCTGGCTACACCTTC. The encoded protein is CASRAASGAGYTF.